One sample yielded the 17 T cell receptor beta chains listed below, sequenced in a study of cytotoxic CD8 clonotypes in ibrutinib-treated CLL. TCRdb's table, derived via immunoSEQ multiplex PCR, lists solely in-frame clones and lacks some. Of some 140,000 clones listed, approximately 81% were seen once; the top ten hold 2.5% to 3.5%. Sequencing used PBMCs, obtained after 24 months of ibrutinib treatment. The receptors were sampled from a human donor with chronic lymphocytic leukemia.

The chain recombines TRBV19 with TRBJ2-2; TRBD1 might be the D (5 bases). Trimming took off 7 bases at V and 2 bases at J, with 14 bases between the two ends. In germline, CDR1 is LNHDA, CDR2 SQIVND (reference sequence). The CDR3 consists of 15 residues. The CDR3 is CASKSTGPNTGELFF. DNA of the CDR3: TGTGCCAGTAAATCTACAGGTCCAAACACCGGGGAGCTGTTTTTT.

V is TRBV5-1 and J is TRBJ2-5, with TRBD1 as a possible D gene (6 bases). The germline gives CDR1 SGHRS, CDR2 YFSETQ. The CDR3 runs 14 residues. The germline V and J ends were trimmed by 2 bases and 2 bases, with 10 bases remaining between them. The CDR3 bases are TGCGCCAGCAGCTTCCGGGACACTCAAGAGACCCAGTACTTC. Its translation: CASSFRDTQETQYF.

This sequence joins TRBV5-1 and TRBJ1-4; no firm D call. The ends were cut back, 4 bases at V and 1 base at J, with 11 bases in the middle. This CDR3 contains 15 residues. Germline CDR1 is SGHRS and CDR2 is YFSETQ. CDR3 in DNA: TGCGCCAGCAGCCAGACCCGGGGAACTAATGAAAAACTGTTTTTT. Amino acids: CASSQTRGTNEKLFF.

J is TRBJ2-3 and V is TRBV5-1, with TRBD2 matching 12 bases. After removal of 3 bases from V and 4 bases from J, the junction contained 6 bases not matched to a gene. The CDR3 loop spans 16 amino acids. Germline assignment: CDR1 SGHRS and CDR2 YFSETQ. The CDR3: CASSSLTSGGADTQYF. The CDR3 region has the DNA TGCGCCAGCAGCTCCTTGACTAGCGGGGGCGCAGATACGCAGTATTTT.

The chain links TRBV6-6 to TRBJ1-5; a possible D gene is TRBD1 (5 bases). V was pared by 8 bases and J by 7 bases, with 12 bases between. The CDR3 spans 12 residues. CDR1 is MNHNY and CDR2 is SVGAGI in the germline V gene (reference sequence). In DNA form, the CDR3 reads TGTGCCAGCGGGGGGGGTCGACAGCCCCAGCATTTT. It specifies CASGGGRQPQHF.

The chain employs TRBV14 and TRBJ2-1; D might be TRBD1 (6 bases). This CDR3 is 17 amino acids long. Trimming removed 4 bases from V and 1 base from J, with 17 bases in between. The germline gives CDR1 SGHDN, CDR2 FVKESK. The CDR3 DNA sequence: TGTGCCAGCAGCCCACTTCTGGGGCAGGGGTCCTACAATGAGCAGTTCTTC. Its protein is CASSPLLGQGSYNEQFF.

This chain links TRBV5-1 with TRBJ1-3; 7 bases line up with TRBD1. This CDR3 has 15 residues. Germline trimming cut 0 bases from V and 3 bases from J; bases unmatched to any gene: 3. Germline CDR1 SGHRS, CDR2 YFSETQ. The CDR3 loop is CASSLEGAIGNTIYF. The CDR3 bases are TGCGCCAGCAGCTTGGAGGGGGCGATTGGAAACACCATATATTTT. Together with reference TRBV5-1 and TRBJ1-3, the CDR3 gives the full variable domain: KAGVTQTPRYLIKTRGQQVTLSCSPISGHRSVSWYQQTPGQGLQFLFEYFSETQRNKGNFPGRFSGRQFSNSRSEMNVSTLELGDSALYLCASSLEGAIGNTIYFGEGSWLTVV.

The chain is built from TRBV7-2 and TRBJ2-7; 8 bases agree with TRBD1. This CDR3 region has 15 residues. CDR1 is SGHTA, CDR2 FQGNSA, per germline. Trimming cost V 1 base and J 4 bases; bases outside gene matches: 6. The CDR3 DNA follows: TGTGCCAGCAGCTTAGAGCCAGGGGGCATTTACGAGCAGTACTTC. Translation gives CASSLEPGGIYEQYF. The full variable domain, in which reference TRBV7-2 and TRBJ2-7 provide the parts outside the CDR3, is GAGVSQSPSNKVTEKGKDVELRCDPISGHTALYWYRQSLGQGLEFLIYFQGNSAPDKSGLPSDRFSAERTGGSVSTLTIQRTQQEDSAVYLCASSLEPGGIYEQYFGPGTRLTVT.

The chain has TRBV27 and TRBJ2-7; 9 nucleotides line up with TRBD1. Germline loops: CDR1 MNHEY, CDR2 SMNVEV (reference sequence). The CDR3 spans 16 residues. Trimming cost V 6 bases and J 0 bases; bases outside gene matches: 9. The CDR3 region is CASRPRGQGRSYEQYF. The CDR3 DNA reads TGTGCCAGCAGGCCCCGAGGACAGGGGCGCTCCTACGAGCAGTACTTC.

The V gene is TRBV28, the J gene TRBJ1-1, with TRBD1 matching 7 bases. The length of the CDR3 is 13 residues. V trimming: 5 bases; J trimming: 7 bases; junction bases outside the gene matches: 7. The V gene's germline CDR1 is MDHEN and CDR2 SYDVKM. The CDR3: CASSPRQGGEAFF. CDR3 nucleotides: TGTGCCAGCAGTCCGCGACAGGGAGGTGAAGCTTTCTTT.

The CDR3: CASSQDPTGGRDEQYF. DNA of the CDR3: TGTGCCAGCAGCCAAGACCCGACAGGGGGCAGGGACGAGCAGTACTTC. This chain uses TRBV14 with TRBJ2-7; 10 bases line up with TRBD1. Germline V gene data show CDR1 as SGHDN and CDR2 as FVKESK. The ends lost 0 bases at V and 5 bases at J; junction bases unmatched: 7. The CDR3 spans 16 residues.

The J gene is TRBJ1-6, the V gene TRBV6-6, with D perhaps matching TRBD1 (5 bases). CDR1 MNHNY and CDR2 SVGAGI come from the germline V gene (reference sequence). CDR3 size: 16 residues. Trimming cost V 2 bases and J 0 bases, with 8 bases left between them. As DNA, the CDR3 is TGTGCCAGCAGTTACAGGGGAGGCTCCTATAATTCACCCCTCCACTTT. Translation gives CASSYRGGSYNSPLHF.

J is TRBJ1-1 and V is TRBV5-4; D possibly corresponds to TRBD1 (6 bases). The CDR3 has 14 amino acids. Germline values: CDR1 SGHNT, CDR2 YYREEE (reference sequence). V was shortened by 1 base and J by 3 bases, with 10 bases between the two germline ends. CDR3 region: CASSLMGAYTEAFF. CDR3 DNA sequence: TGTGCCAGCAGCTTGATGGGGGCTTACACTGAAGCTTTCTTT.

The genes are TRBV10-3 and TRBJ2-3; D could derive from TRBD1 or TRBD2 (6 bases each). CDR3 length equals 16 residues. CDR1 is ENHRY, CDR2 SYGVKD, per germline. V was shortened by 0 bases and J by 2 bases, with 12 bases between the two germline ends. CDR3 sequence (DNA): TGTGCCATCAGTGAGTCGAGGAGGGGGATCACAGATACGCAGTATTTT. This translates into CAISESRRGITDTQYF.

The rearrangement joins TRBV11-2 to TRBJ1-1, with a possible D match to TRBD1 (5 bases). The CDR3 is 12 amino acids. Trimming took off 4 bases at V and 10 bases at J, with 13 bases between the two ends. Germline CDR1 SGHAT, CDR2 FQNNGV. The CDR3 nucleotides read TGTGCCAGCAGCTACAACAGGTTTGGAGCTTTCTTT. Its translation is CASSYNRFGAFF.

The J gene is TRBJ1-5, the V gene TRBV19, with D maybe TRBD1 (5 bases). This CDR3 is built from 14 residues. CDR1 is LNHDA, CDR2 SQIVND, per germline (reference sequence). Trimming removed 5 bases at V and 8 bases at J, with 16 bases between. In DNA form, the CDR3 reads TGTGCCAGTAGTCTCCCTCTGGGGACGGAGCCCCAGCATTTT. Translating it yields CASSLPLGTEPQHF.

The J gene is TRBJ1-2, the V gene TRBV10-2; D perhaps matches TRBD1 (6 bases). The CDR3 spans 14 residues. Trimming removed 2 bases at V and 7 bases at J, with 14 bases between. Germline lookup yields CDR1 WSHSY and CDR2 SAAADI. The CDR3 spells CASSETLRGAGYTF. The CDR3 region has the DNA TGCGCCAGCAGTGAGACCCTGAGGGGGGCTGGCTACACCTTC.